The text below deals with one T cell receptor beta chain. This sample is part of a study of blood T cell repertoires in COVID-19. Authors' methods: The assay estimated nucleated cells by amplifying reference gene primers. Method: immunoSEQ multiplex PCR; TCRdb's copy keeps in-frame clones and lacks some. The V and J calls and clone size are taken from that table; D and trimming were inferred from the DNA. Here the sample spans around 300,000 clones, approximately 88% being singletons. The ends were cut back, 7 bases at V and 4 bases at J, with 13 bases in the middle. CDR1 and CDR2 (germline): LNHDA, SQIVND (reference sequence). There are 14 residues in the CDR3. Clinical history reported by participants formed the basis on which cohorts were assigned.

This receptor was identified in a man aged 30-40 years who had recovered from COVID-19. V is TRBV19 and J is TRBJ2-2; D perhaps matches TRBD2 (5 bases). Specimen: PBMCs or T cells enriched from blood (not recorded which). CDR3 protein: CASTDSTLTGELFF. CDR3 coding DNA: TGTGCCAGTACGGACTCAACCCTCACCGGGGAGCTGTTTTTT.